The T cell receptor beta chain described here comes from a study of radiotherapy plus CTLA-4 blockade in lung cancer. The CDR3 length is 15 residues. Germline V gene lookup returns CDR1 MNHNY and CDR2 SVGAGI (reference sequence). Assay used: immunoSEQ multiplex PCR; TCRdb lists only in-frame clones, some missing. The table includes 35,000 to 55,000 clones, 75% to 80% detected once. Study observations and caveats: Clones of tumor-derived TCRs expanded in blood after radiotherapy plus ipilimumab.

About this clone itself: Its antigen is still unknown.

The specimen was peripheral blood, collected from a patient treated with radiotherapy plus ipilimumab. This receptor was obtained from a human donor with non-small cell lung cancer whose response to radiotherapy plus ipilimumab could not be evaluated. The V and J genes are TRBV6-6 and TRBJ2-5, with TRBD2 matching 7 bases. The end of the DNA aligns better with TRBJ2-7, so the J call may be wrong. CDR3 residues: CASSYSNRGDYEQYF. In DNA, the CDR3 is TGTGCCAGCAGTTACTCAAATCGGGGGGACTACGAGCAGTACTTC.